This record looks at one T cell receptor beta chain sequence and its context. Its antigen is undetermined. This CDR3 is 19 amino acids long. Trimming took off 1 base at V and 0 bases at J, with 17 bases between the two ends. The V gene's germline CDR1 is SGHKS and CDR2 YYEKEE (reference sequence). Together with a sample-barcoded 5' primer, a J-beta primer mix was included in a second PCR lasting about 7 to 12 cycles. TCRdb reprocessed the 5' RACE reads with MiXCR, giving one entry per CDR3 protein. This sample has around 1.5 million distinct CDR3 sequences, with approximately 59% found just once. The sample is drawn from a study of blood T cells in healthy people across ages. Study-wide points: The study found more naive CD4+ cells and higher diversity in long-lived than aged donors.

The chain uses TRBV5-5 and TRBJ2-6; D is tentatively TRBD1 or TRBD2 (6 bases each). The specimen sequenced was blood. The receptor comes from a young man in good health. The chain's CDR3 is CASSLYLGGQSSGANVLTF. CDR3 in DNA: TGTGCCAGCAGCTTGTATCTCGGGGGACAAAGCTCTGGGGCCAACGTCCTGACTTTC.